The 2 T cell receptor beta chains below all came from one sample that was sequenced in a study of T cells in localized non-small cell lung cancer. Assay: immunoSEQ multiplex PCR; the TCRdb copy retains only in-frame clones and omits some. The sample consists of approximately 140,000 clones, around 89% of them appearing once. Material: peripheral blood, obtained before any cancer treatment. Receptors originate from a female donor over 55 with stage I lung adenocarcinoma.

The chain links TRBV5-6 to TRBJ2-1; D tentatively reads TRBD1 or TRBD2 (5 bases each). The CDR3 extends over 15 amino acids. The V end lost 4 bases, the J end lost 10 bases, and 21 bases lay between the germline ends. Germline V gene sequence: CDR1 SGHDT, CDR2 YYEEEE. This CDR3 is CASSIRDHGPNEQFF. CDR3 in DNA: TGTGCCAGCAGCATCCGGGACCACGGTCCTAACGAGCAGTTCTTC.

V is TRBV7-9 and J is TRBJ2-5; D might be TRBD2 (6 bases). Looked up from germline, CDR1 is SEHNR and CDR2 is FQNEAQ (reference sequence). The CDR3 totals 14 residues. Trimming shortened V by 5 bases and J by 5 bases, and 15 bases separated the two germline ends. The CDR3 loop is CASSIRPSGETQYF. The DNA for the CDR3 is TGTGCCAGCAGCATAAGACCCAGCGGGGAGACCCAGTACTTC.